One and the same sample provided the 5 T cell receptor beta chains below, sequenced in a study of blood T cell repertoires in COVID-19. Profiling relied on immunoSEQ multiplex PCR, and the TCRdb table lists in-frame clones only, not all of them. The sample gives 250,000 to 300,000 clones, about nine tenths of which show up once; 2.2% is in the top ten. Sequenced material: peripheral blood. The receptors originated from a woman in her 30s with COVID-19, enrolled during active disease.

V usage is TRBV2 and J usage is TRBJ2-2, with 10 bases lining up with TRBD2. CDR1 SNHLY and CDR2 FYNNEI come from the germline V gene. Trimming cost V 4 bases and J 6 bases; bases outside gene matches: 14. The CDR3 totals 18 residues. The CDR3 bases are TGTGCCAGCAGTGCCCGTGCTAGCGGGAGTGGGAAGGCCGGGGAGCTGTTTTTT. Its translation: CASSARASGSGKAGELFF.

V gene TRBV30 combines with J gene TRBJ2-2, with 14 bases that match TRBD2. The CDR3 has 15 residues. The V and J ends lost 5 bases and 7 bases, in that order; junction bases with no gene match: 6. From germline, CDR1 is GTSNPN and CDR2 SVGIG (reference sequence). The CDR3 DNA sequence: TGTGCCTGGGGGGGACTAGCGGGAGTTAACGGGGAGCTGTTTTTT. Protein: CAWGGLAGVNGELFF.

Only a few counts were recorded for this clone. The chain links TRBV19 to TRBJ1-1; D may be TRBD1 (5 bases). The CDR3 sequence is 13 residues long. CDR1 and CDR2 from the germline V gene are LNHDA and SQIVND (reference sequence). With 7 bases removed from V and 7 bases from J, the gap between germline ends came to 16 bases. The CDR3 is CASTMDTNLEAFF. The CDR3, as DNA: TGTGCCAGTACCATGGACACAAATCTTGAAGCTTTCTTT.

V gene TRBV5-4 combines with J gene TRBJ2-3, with TRBD2 matching 10 bases. CDR3 size: 15 residues. V was clipped by 4 bases and J by 1 base; unmatched bases: 3. CDR1 is SGHNT, CDR2 YYREEE, per germline (reference sequence). CDR3 in DNA: TGTGCCAGCAGCGCTGGACTAGCGGGCACAGATACGCAGTATTTT. Protein: CASSAGLAGTDTQYF.

The V and J genes are TRBV30 and TRBJ1-5; the match to TRBD1 covers 8 bases. The CDR3 covers 15 residues. Germline loops: CDR1 GTSNPN, CDR2 SVGIG (reference sequence). The V gene end was trimmed by 2 bases and the J gene end by 0 bases; junction bases not matched to a gene: 3. The CDR3: CAWSLDRGSNQPQHF. The CDR3 nucleotides read TGTGCCTGGAGTCTAGACAGGGGTAGCAATCAGCCCCAGCATTTT. Looking up the rest from reference TRBV30 and TRBJ1-5 gives the full variable domain: SQTIHQWPATLVQPVGSPLSLECTVEGTSNPNLYWYRQAAGRGLQLLFYSVGIGQISSEVPQNLSASRPQDRQFILSSKKLLLSDSGFYLCAWSLDRGSNQPQHFGDGTRLSIL.